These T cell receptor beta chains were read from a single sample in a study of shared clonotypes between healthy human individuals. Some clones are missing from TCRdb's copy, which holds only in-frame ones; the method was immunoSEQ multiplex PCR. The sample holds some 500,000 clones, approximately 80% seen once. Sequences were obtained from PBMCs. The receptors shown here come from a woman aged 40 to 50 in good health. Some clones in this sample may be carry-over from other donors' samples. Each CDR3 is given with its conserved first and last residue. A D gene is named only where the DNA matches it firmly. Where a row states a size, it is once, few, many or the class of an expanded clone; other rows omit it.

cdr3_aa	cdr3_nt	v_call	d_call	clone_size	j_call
CASSRLRDSGALSNYGYTF	TGCGCCAGCAGCCGTCTCCGGGACTCGGGGGCCCTTTCTAACTATGGCTACACCTTC	TRBV4-3	NA	NA	TRBJ1-2
CASSPQGRPEAFF	TGTGCCAGCAGCCCTCAGGGGCGGCCTGAAGCTTTCTTT	TRBV7-6	NA	NA	TRBJ1-1
CASSWTSGSSEQYF	TGCGCCAGCAGCTGGACTAGCGGGAGTTCCGAGCAGTACTTC	TRBV5-1	TRBD2	NA	TRBJ2-7
CASSQDKGGLAGELFF	TGTGCCAGCAGCCAAGATAAGGGGGGCCTGGCCGGGGAGCTGTTTTTT	TRBV4-2	NA	few	TRBJ2-2
CAWKAGVAYEQYF	TGTGCCTGGAAAGCGGGAGTCGCCTACGAGCAGTACTTC	TRBV30	TRBD2	NA	TRBJ2-7
CASSVATGKLDGYTF	TGTGCCAGCAGCGTAGCTACGGGAAAACTGGATGGCTACACCTTC	TRBV9	NA	NA	TRBJ1-2
CASSLVVLTQGTYEQYF	TGTGCCAGCAGCCTGGTGGTTCTGACACAGGGAACCTACGAGCAGTACTTC	TRBV5-6	NA	few	TRBJ2-7
CSVDGGWSETQYF	TGCAGCGTTGACGGGGGCTGGTCGGAGACCCAGTACTTC	TRBV29-1	NA	NA	TRBJ2-5
CASSLLRGWAQETQYF	TGTGCCAGCAGTTTATTGCGGGGTTGGGCACAAGAGACCCAGTACTTC	TRBV28	NA	NA	TRBJ2-5
CASSLLGSGANVLTF	TGTGCCAGCAGCCTGTTAGGTTCTGGGGCCAACGTCCTGACTTTC	TRBV5-8	NA	NA	TRBJ2-6
CAWSVRVEQYF	TGTGCCTGGAGTGTACGAGTTGAGCAGTACTTC	TRBV30	NA	NA	TRBJ2-7
CASPPLQGSTDTQYF	TGTGCCAGCCCCCCTCTGCAGGGATCCACAGATACGCAGTATTTT	TRBV28	NA	NA	TRBJ2-3
CASSPLAGGANEQFF	TGTGCCAGCTCACCACTGGCGGGAGGCGCAAATGAGCAGTTCTTC	TRBV18	TRBD2	NA	TRBJ2-1
CASNFPSGRPYNEQFF	TGTGCCAGCAACTTCCCTAGCGGGAGGCCCTACAATGAGCAGTTCTTC	TRBV28	TRBD2	once	TRBJ2-1
CAISESIGLNYGYTF	TGTGCCATCAGTGAGTCGATCGGACTGAACTATGGCTACACCTTC	TRBV10-3	NA	NA	TRBJ1-2
CASSGGPEYEQYF	TGTGCCAGCAGTGGGGGCCCGGAGTACGAGCAGTACTTC	TRBV6-1	NA	NA	TRBJ2-7
CTSRTRRTYEQYF	TGCACCAGCAGGACTAGACGAACCTACGAGCAGTACTTC	TRBV1	NA	NA	TRBJ2-7
CASSSDRGFYEQYF	TGTGCCAGCAGCTCGGACAGGGGGTTCTACGAGCAGTACTTC	TRBV7-9	TRBD1	NA	TRBJ2-7
CAWGGPSSTDTQYF	TGTGCCTGGGGGGGGCCTTCTAGCACAGATACGCAGTATTTT	TRBV30	NA	few	TRBJ2-3
CATSRTGLGQPQHF	TGTGCCACCAGCAGGACAGGTTTAGGTCAGCCCCAGCATTTT	TRBV15	NA	once	TRBJ1-5
CASSLVGESNQPQHF	TGTGCCAGCAGTTTAGTAGGGGAAAGCAATCAGCCCCAGCATTTT	TRBV28	NA	NA	TRBJ1-5
CASSHHRERDTEAFF	TGCGCCAGCAGCCATCACAGGGAGAGGGACACTGAAGCTTTCTTT	TRBV4-1	NA	NA	TRBJ1-1
CASSINRNTEAFF	TGTGCCAGTAGTATTAATAGAAACACTGAAGCTTTCTTT	TRBV19	NA	NA	TRBJ1-1
CASSPGTPRDTQYF	TGTGCCAGCTCACCAGGGACTCCCAGGGATACGCAGTATTTT	TRBV18	NA	NA	TRBJ2-3
CASSLLPTNEKLFF	TGCGCCAGCAGCCTACTACCAACTAATGAAAAACTGTTTTTT	TRBV5-1	NA	NA	TRBJ1-4
CASSARTGAEKLFF	TGTGCCAGCTCAGCCAGGACAGGGGCTGAAAAACTGTTTTTT	TRBV18	TRBD1	many	TRBJ1-4
CAISGSQPDGYTF	TGTGCCATCAGTGGCAGTCAACCCGATGGCTACACCTTC	TRBV10-3	NA	NA	TRBJ1-2
CASSLDRGGYEQYF	TGCGCCAGCAGCCTGGACAGGGGAGGCTACGAGCAGTACTTC	TRBV5-1	TRBD1	NA	TRBJ2-7
CASSPPLPLQDGYTF	TGTGCCAGCAGTCCCCCCCTGCCGTTACAGGATGGCTACACCTTC	TRBV28	NA	NA	TRBJ1-2
CASSMARARETQYF	TGTGCCAGTAGTATGGCCCGCGCCAGAGAGACCCAGTACTTC	TRBV19	NA	NA	TRBJ2-5
CASSRTNPVLAGSETQYF	TGTGCCAGCAGCCGGACCAACCCAGTACTAGCGGGAAGTGAGACCCAGTACTTC	TRBV7-2	TRBD2	NA	TRBJ2-5
CAIALGTSENIQYF	TGTGCCATCGCCTTGGGGACTAGCGAAAACATTCAGTACTTC	TRBV10-3	TRBD2	NA	TRBJ2-4
CASSIDNTGPLDTQYF	TGTGCCAGTAGTATTGACAACACGGGACCCCTAGATACGCAGTATTTT	TRBV19	NA	few	TRBJ2-3
CASSAREGYEQYF	TGTGCCAGCAGTGCTAGGGAGGGATACGAGCAGTACTTC	TRBV6-4	TRBD2	NA	TRBJ2-7
CASSLAWGSDTGELFF	TGTGCCAGCAGCTTAGCTTGGGGGTCGGACACCGGGGAGCTGTTTTTT	TRBV7-9	NA	NA	TRBJ2-2
CASSVGGDYEQYF	TGTGCCAGCAGCGTAGGCGGAGACTACGAGCAGTACTTC	TRBV9	NA	NA	TRBJ2-7
CAWSVGYYEQYF	TGTGCCTGGAGTGTAGGATACTACGAGCAGTACTTC	TRBV30	NA	few	TRBJ2-7
CASSPGGTPSYEQYF	TGTGCCAGCTCACCAGGTGGCACCCCCTCCTACGAGCAGTACTTC	TRBV18	NA	NA	TRBJ2-7
CSAGLGDTQYF	TGCAGTGCTGGATTGGGAGATACGCAGTATTTT	TRBV20-1	NA	NA	TRBJ2-3
CASSSTGLAGDGETQYF	TGCGCCAGCAGCTCTACTGGACTAGCGGGAGACGGCGAGACCCAGTACTTC	TRBV5-1	TRBD2	few	TRBJ2-5